The TCR beta chain under discussion was sequenced for a study of vaccination and CD4 T cells after COVID-19. Turning to the study itself: Blood was drawn a median roughly 66 days post second dose, range 14 to 241. Study-wide results and caveats: With convalescent patients, a median approximately 86% of reactive clones emerged solely after vaccination.

Remarks on this clonotype: Its antigen remains unidentified.

Treatment here: approximately 9-day PBMC culture with coronavirus spike peptide pools or control peptides (ViraFEST assay). The authors cultured approximately 2 million PBMCs per well with 10 IU/ml IL-2 and about 9.4 ug/ml peptide pools. Germline assignment: CDR1 SNHLY and CDR2 FYNNEI. The V and J ends lost 6 bases and 4 bases, in that order; junction bases with no gene match: 8. This CDR3 region has 17 residues. Cultured CD4+ T-cell DNA underwent Oncomine TCR Beta short-read sequencing. TCRdb re-called the PCR reads through MiXCR, storing one row per CDR3 protein. The sample contains about 11,000 distinct CDR3 sequences, around 60% of which appear only once.

The chain is built from TRBV2 and TRBJ2-2, with 13 nucleotides matching TRBD2. This TCR was recovered from a human donor who had recovered from COVID-19. Specimen: CD4+ T cells from blood, cultured in vitro. CDR3 sequence reads: CASRKLAGGPVTGELFF. As DNA, the CDR3 is TGTGCCAGCAGGAAACTAGCGGGAGGGCCGGTCACCGGGGAGCTGTTTTTT.